This T cell receptor (beta chain) comes out of a study of T cells of healthy individuals (dated by TCRdb to 2016 to 2018). This clonotype was counted ten times or more. Its antigen is unknown. No clone much larger than this one lies a single base away; base qualities are absent. From the germline V gene (reference sequence), CDR1 is SEHNR and CDR2 is FQNEAQ. Relative to germline, V is 1 base shorter and J is 8 bases shorter, with 20 bases between their ends. Inclusive of the bounding cysteine and phenylalanine, the CDR3 is 16 residues long. This entry keeps only the CDR3 DNA: 48 bases, framed from base 1. The library was obtained by 5' RACE. The sequencer was an Illumina MiSeq. The public sequencing data were trimmed at Q25 with fastp and processed into clonotypes with MiXCR by TCRdb, which kept only in-frame beta chains. Each CDR3 protein gets just one entry, which takes the most common genes and DNA from the rows behind it. The sample has about 41,000 distinct CDR3 sequences on record, 4.5% of them singletons. The top ten constitute less than 9.5% of the sample.

The chain couples TRBV7-9 to TRBJ1-1; the D gene is not confidently resolved. The clonotype comes from a human donor in good health. The CDR3 loop reads CASSLVGRQRDVEAFF. The sequenced DNA is TGTGCCAGCAGCTTAGTAGGGCGGCAGAGAGATGTGGAAGCTTTCTTT.